The clone carrying this T cell receptor (beta chain) was detected only once. Its antigen remains unidentified. Profiled with immunoSEQ multiplex PCR; TCRdb holds only in-frame clones, not every one. Of some 130,000 clones listed, roughly 82% are singletons. Germline CDR1 reads SGHRS; CDR2 reads YFSETQ. The CDR3 extends over 16 amino acids. V was clipped by 0 bases and J by 4 bases; unmatched bases: 6. The data were obtained in a study of T cell responses to AZD1222 COVID-19 vaccine. Study conclusions and caveats: Recipients of two AZD1222 doses showed rising Spike-specific TCR breadth and depth. Repertoires were obtained solely post-peak T cell response.

The receptor comes from an adult in good health. The chain has TRBV5-1 and TRBJ1-1, with TRBD1 matching over 10 bases. The material sequenced was peripheral blood, taken on day 0 of AZD1222 vaccination. The CDR3 protein is CASSLVGQGRFTEAFF. In DNA form, the CDR3 reads TGCGCCAGCAGCTTGGTGGGACAGGGGAGGTTCACTGAAGCTTTCTTT.